In this sample, the clone carrying this T cell receptor (beta chain) turned up many times. These data belong to a study of T cells in Graves' hyperthyroidism and ophthalmopathy. TCR beta CDR3 sequences were amplified from RNA transcripts. The primer set for the first-round RT-PCR of the TCR CDR3 was HTBI. MiXCR, run by TCRdb on the multiplex PCR reads, gives a single entry per CDR3 protein. The sample carries about 640,000 distinct CDR3 sequences, less than 25% recorded once. The PBMCs were taken from approximately 11 ml of fresh peripheral blood. CDR3 size: 14 residues. Trimming cost V 1 base and J 5 bases, with 8 bases left between them. Germline CDR1 KGHSH, CDR2 LQKENI.

The rearrangement joins TRBV18 to TRBJ1-4; a possible D gene is TRBD1 (5 bases). The sample comprised blood. This clonotype was obtained from a man aged 30 to 45 with Graves' ophthalmopathy. The chain's CDR3 is CASSPRGTNEKLFF. The CDR3 DNA reads TGTGCCAGCTCACCACGGGGGACCAATGAAAAACTGTTTTTT.